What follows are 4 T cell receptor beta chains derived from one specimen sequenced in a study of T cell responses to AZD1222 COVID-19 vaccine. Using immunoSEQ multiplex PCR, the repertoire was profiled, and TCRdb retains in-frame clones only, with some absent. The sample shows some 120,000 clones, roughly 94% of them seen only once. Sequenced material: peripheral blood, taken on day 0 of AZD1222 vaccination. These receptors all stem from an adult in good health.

CDR3: CASSPTGGYEQYF. The CDR3 DNA reads as TGTGCCAGTAGCCCGACAGGGGGGTACGAGCAGTACTTC. The chain uses TRBV19 and TRBJ2-7, with 9 bases matching TRBD1. CDR3 size: 13 residues. Germline trimming cut 6 bases from V and 4 bases from J; bases unmatched to any gene: 4. Germline values: CDR1 LNHDA, CDR2 SQIVND (reference sequence).

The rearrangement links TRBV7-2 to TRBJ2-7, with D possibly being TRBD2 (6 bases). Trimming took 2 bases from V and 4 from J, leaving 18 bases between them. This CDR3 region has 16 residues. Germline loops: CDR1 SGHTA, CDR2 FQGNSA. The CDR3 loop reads CASSLKSGAGPYEQYF. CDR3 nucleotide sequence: TGTGCCAGCAGCTTAAAATCTGGAGCGGGTCCGTACGAGCAGTACTTC.

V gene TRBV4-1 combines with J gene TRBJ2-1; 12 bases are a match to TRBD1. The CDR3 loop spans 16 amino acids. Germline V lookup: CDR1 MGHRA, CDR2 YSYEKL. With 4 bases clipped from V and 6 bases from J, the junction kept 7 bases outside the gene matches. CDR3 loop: CASSPPGTGGGNEQFF. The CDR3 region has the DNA TGCGCCAGCAGCCCTCCCGGGACAGGGGGCGGCAATGAGCAGTTCTTC.

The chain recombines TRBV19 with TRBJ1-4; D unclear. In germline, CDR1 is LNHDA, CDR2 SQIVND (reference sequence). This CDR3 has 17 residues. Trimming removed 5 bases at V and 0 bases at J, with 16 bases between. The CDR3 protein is CASSAGVGVATNEKLFF. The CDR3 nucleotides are TGTGCCAGTAGTGCAGGAGTCGGAGTTGCAACTAATGAAAAACTGTTTTTT.